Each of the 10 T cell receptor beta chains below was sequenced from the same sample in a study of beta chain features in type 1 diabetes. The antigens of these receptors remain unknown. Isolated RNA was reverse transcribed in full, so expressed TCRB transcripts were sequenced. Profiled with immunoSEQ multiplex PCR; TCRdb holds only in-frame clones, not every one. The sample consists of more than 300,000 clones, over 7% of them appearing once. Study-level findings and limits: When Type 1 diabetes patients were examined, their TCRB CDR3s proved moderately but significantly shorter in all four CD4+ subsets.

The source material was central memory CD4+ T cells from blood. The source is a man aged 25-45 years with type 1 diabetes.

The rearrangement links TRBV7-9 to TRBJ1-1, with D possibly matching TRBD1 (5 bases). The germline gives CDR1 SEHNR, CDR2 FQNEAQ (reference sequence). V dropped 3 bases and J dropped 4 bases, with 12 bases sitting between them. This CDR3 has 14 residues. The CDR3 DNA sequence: TGTGCCAGCAGCTTCCCCCGGGGGGGCACTGAAGCTTTCTTT. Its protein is CASSFPRGGTEAFF.

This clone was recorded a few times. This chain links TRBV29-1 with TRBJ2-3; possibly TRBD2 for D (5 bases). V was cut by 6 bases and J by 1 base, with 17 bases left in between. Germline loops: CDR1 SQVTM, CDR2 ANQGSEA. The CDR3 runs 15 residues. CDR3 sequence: CSVGLAFGRTDTQYF. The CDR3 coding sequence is TGCAGCGTCGGACTGGCATTCGGGCGCACAGATACGCAGTATTTT.

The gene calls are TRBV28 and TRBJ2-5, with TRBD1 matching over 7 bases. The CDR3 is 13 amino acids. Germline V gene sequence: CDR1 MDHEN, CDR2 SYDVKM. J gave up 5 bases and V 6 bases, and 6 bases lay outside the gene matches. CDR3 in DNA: TGTGCCAGCAGCCCGACAGGGTCGGAGACCCAGTACTTC. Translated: CASSPTGSETQYF.

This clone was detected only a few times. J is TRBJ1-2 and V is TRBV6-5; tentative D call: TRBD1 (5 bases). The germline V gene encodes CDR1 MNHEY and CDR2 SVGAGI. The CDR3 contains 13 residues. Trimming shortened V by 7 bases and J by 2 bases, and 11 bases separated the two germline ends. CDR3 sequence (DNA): TGTGCCAGCACCCCAGGGCTCAACTATGGCTACACCTTC. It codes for CASTPGLNYGYTF.

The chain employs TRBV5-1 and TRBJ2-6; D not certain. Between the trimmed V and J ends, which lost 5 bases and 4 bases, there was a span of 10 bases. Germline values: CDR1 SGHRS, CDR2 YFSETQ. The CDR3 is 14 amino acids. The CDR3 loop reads CASRAGSGANVLTF. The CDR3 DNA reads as TGCGCCAGCAGAGCTGGGTCCGGGGCCAACGTCCTGACTTTC.

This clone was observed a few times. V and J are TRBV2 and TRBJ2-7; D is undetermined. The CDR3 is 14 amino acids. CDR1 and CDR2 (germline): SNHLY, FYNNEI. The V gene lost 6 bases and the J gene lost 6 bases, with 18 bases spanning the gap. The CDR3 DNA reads TGTGCCAGCAGCCTGTGGCGAAAGGGTTCCGAGCAGTACTTC. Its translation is CASSLWRKGSEQYF.

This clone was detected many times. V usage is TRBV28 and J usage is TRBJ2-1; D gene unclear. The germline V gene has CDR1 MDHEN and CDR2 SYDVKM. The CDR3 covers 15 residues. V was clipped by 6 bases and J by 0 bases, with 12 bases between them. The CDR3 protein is CASRSPDSSYNEQFF. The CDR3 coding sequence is TGTGCCAGCAGATCTCCAGATAGCTCCTACAATGAGCAGTTCTTC.

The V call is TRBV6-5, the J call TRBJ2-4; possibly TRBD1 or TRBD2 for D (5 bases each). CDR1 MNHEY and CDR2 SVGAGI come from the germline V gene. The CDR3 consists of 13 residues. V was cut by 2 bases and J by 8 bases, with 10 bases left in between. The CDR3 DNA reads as TGTGCCAGCAGTTACCAAGGGACGGACATTCAGTACTTC. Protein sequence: CASSYQGTDIQYF.

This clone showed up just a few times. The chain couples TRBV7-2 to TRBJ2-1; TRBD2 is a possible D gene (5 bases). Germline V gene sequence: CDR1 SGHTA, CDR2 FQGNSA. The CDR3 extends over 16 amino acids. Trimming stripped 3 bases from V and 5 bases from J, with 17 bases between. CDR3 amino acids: CASSFPRRFGDNEQFF. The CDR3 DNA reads TGTGCCAGCAGCTTCCCCCGCCGGTTCGGGGACAATGAGCAGTTCTTC.

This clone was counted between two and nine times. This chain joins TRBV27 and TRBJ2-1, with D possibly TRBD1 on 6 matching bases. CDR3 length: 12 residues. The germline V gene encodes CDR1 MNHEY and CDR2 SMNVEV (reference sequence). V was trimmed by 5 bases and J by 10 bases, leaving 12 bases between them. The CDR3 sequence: CASSTGSGEQFF. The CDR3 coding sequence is TGTGCCAGCAGTACAGGGTCCGGAGAGCAGTTCTTC.